This TCR beta chain comes out of a study of cytotoxic CD8 clonotypes in ibrutinib-treated CLL. Study context: For this cohort, patients were about a dozen relapsed/refractory and over 14 treatment-naive, while 17 were IGHV unmutated.

Depths of 1 in 200,000 to 1 in 1 million T cells were the sequencing target. Generated by immunoSEQ multiplex PCR, the TCRdb table keeps only in-frame clones and is missing some. Of 90,000 to 100,000 clones in the sample, more than 75% are singletons; the top ten hold about 34%. The CDR3 totals 14 residues. Trimming stripped 1 base from V and 4 bases from J, with 8 bases between. Germline-derived CDR1 and CDR2 are SGHTA and FQGNSA. Sequencing used PBMCs, obtained after 12 months of ibrutinib treatment. The sequence was collected from a human donor with chronic lymphocytic leukemia. The V gene is TRBV7-2, the J gene TRBJ1-3; tentative D call: TRBD1 (5 bases). The CDR3, as DNA: TGTGCCAGCAGCTTAGGCTGGGGCGGAAACACCATATATTTT. Residues: CASSLGWGGNTIYF. The whole variable domain, remainder taken from reference TRBV7-2 and TRBJ1-3, is GAGVSQSPSNKVTEKGKDVELRCDPISGHTALYWYRQSLGQGLEFLIYFQGNSAPDKSGLPSDRFSAERTGGSVSTLTIQRTQQEDSAVYLCASSLGWGGNTIYFGEGSWLTVV.